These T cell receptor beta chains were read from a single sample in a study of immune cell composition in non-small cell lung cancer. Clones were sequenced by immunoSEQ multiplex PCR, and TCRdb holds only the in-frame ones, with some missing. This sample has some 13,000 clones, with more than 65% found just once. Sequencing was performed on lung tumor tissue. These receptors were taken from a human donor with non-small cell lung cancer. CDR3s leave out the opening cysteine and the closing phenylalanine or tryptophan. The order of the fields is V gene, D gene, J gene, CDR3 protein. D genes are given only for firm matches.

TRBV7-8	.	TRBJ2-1	ASSARDNEQF
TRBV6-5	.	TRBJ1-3	ASSYSGTHGNTIY
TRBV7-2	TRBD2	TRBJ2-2	ASSLRTSGGASGELF
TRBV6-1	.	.	ASSRGGYEQY
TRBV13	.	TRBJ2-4	ASSLGGGPLAKNIQY
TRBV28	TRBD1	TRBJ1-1	ASSLWRAGGWTEAF
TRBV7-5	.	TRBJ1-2	VRSYRGRSYGYT
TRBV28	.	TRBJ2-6	ASSPGTTGANVLT
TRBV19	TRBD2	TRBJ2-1	ASSTKAGIMNEQF
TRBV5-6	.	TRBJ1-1	ASSTRDTEAF
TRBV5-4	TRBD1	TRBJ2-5	ASSLAGQVVQETQY
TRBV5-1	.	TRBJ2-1	ASSMAAANNEQF
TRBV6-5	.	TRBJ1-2	ASSKLNYGYT
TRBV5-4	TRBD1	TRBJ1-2	ASSWTGGYGYT
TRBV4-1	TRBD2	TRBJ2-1	ASSQGGGDWEQF
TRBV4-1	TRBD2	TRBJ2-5	ASSQVGGRVETQY
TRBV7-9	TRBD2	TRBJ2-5	ASTLGSGYSETQY
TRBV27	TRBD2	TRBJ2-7	ASSRTPGLAYEQY
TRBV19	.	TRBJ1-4	ASSIGGGLNEKLF
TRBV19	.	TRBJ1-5	ASSIGGLSINQPQH
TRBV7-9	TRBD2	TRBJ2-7	ASSLAMGGSYEQY
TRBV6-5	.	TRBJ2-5	ASTSEIETQY
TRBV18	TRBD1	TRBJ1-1	ASSRDRGTEAF
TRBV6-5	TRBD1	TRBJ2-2	ASSGQGASTGELF
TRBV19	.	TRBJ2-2	ASSRSSGSTGELF
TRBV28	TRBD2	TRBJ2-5	ASRRTSGGEETQY
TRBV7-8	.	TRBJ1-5	ASSRAGVFQPQH
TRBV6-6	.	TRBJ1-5	ASSYFEGNQPQH
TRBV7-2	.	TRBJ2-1	ASSLALGAVYNEQF
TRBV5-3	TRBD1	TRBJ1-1	ASRPQGAGTEAF
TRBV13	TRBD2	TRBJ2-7	ASSSSNSVGGSRDEQY
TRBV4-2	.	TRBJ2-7	ASSPLDSTKAYEQY
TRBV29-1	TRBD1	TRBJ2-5	SSGTGVQETQY
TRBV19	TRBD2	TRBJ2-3	ASSIKRLADTDTQY
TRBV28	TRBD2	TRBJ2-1	ASIALAGLNEQF
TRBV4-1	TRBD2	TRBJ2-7	ASSPAGGGAFSEQY
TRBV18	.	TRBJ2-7	ASRVTAAYEQY
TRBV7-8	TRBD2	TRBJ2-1	ASRDYLEQF
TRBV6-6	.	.	ASTRQQGAYEQY
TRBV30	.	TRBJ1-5	AWSKGQTAFLNQPQH
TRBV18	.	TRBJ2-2	ASTRQVQDTGELF
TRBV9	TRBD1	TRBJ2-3	ASSVASGGGTYTQY
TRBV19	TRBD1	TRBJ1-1	ASSIDSGGVLGAF
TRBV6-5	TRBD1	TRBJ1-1	ASQPGQSNTEAF